The 28 T cell receptor beta chains in this list originate from one sample, sequenced in a study of shared clonotypes between healthy human individuals (dated by TCRdb to 2019 to 2021). Library generation was performed with the immunoSEQ multiplex PCR assay. TCRdb limited this immuneACCESS table to in-frame rearrangements with V and J called. A share of clones is missing; checked studies link under half to unresolved V genes, and the rest is unexplained. The table for this sample lists over 2 million clones; 85% to 95% of them were counted only once. The ten largest clonotypes hold 0.13% of the sample. The sample was naive CD4+ T cells sorted from blood. This specimen's cell subset or site label, interpreted: CD45RA+ positively selected. The receptors were sampled from a man younger than 35 in good health.

The chain carries TRBV6-6 and TRBJ1-6; D perhaps matches TRBD1 (6 bases). This CDR3 spans 12 amino acids. V was cut by 5 bases and J by 14 bases, with 13 bases left in between. The germline CDR1 and CDR2 sequences are MNHNY and SVGAGI (reference sequence). The CDR3 loop reads CASSQDSFTLHF. DNA for the CDR3: TGTGCCAGCAGTCAGGACAGTTTTACCCTCCACTTT.

J is TRBJ2-5 and V is TRBV7-2; TRBD1 matches 7 bases. This CDR3 contains 15 residues. Germline V gene data show CDR1 as SGHTA and CDR2 as FQGNSA. The V and J ends lost 5 bases and 1 base, in that order; junction bases with no gene match: 7. CDR3 in amino acids: CASSPGTATQETQYF. The CDR3, as DNA: TGTGCCAGCAGCCCCGGGACAGCAACCCAAGAGACCCAGTACTTC.

The chain couples TRBV6-5 to TRBJ2-1; either TRBD1 or TRBD2 may supply D (5 bases each). Germline CDR1 is MNHEY and CDR2 is SVGAGI. The CDR3 has 11 residues. The V end was cut by 5 bases, the J end by 9 bases, with 8 bases between. The chain's CDR3 is CASSLRGEQFF. In nucleotides, the CDR3 is TGTGCCAGCAGTCTGAGGGGTGAGCAGTTCTTC.

This chain uses TRBV4-1 with TRBJ2-3, with D possibly being TRBD1 or TRBD2 (5 bases each). Trimming left V 1 base short and J 0 bases short, with 11 bases between. There are 16 residues in the CDR3. CDR1 and CDR2 from the germline V gene are MGHRA and YSYEKL. The CDR3 nucleotides are TGCGCCAGCAGCCAAGGGGGGACGGGTAGCACAGATACGCAGTATTTT. Protein sequence: CASSQGGTGSTDTQYF.

The chain couples TRBV10-3 to TRBJ2-1; D uncertain. The CDR3 is 16 residues long. V lost 0 bases, J lost 4 bases, and 13 bases lay in between. Germline assignment: CDR1 ENHRY and CDR2 SYGVKD. This chain's CDR3 is CAISESGARSYNEQFF. CDR3 DNA sequence: TGTGCCATCAGTGAGTCGGGCGCCAGATCGTACAATGAGCAGTTCTTC.

Only one count was recorded for this clone. The chain uses TRBV14 and TRBJ2-7, with 7 bases aligning to TRBD2. This CDR3 is built from 14 residues. The trim removed 5 bases at V and 1 base at J, leaving 5 bases unmatched. Germline CDR1 SGHDN, CDR2 FVKESK. CDR3 DNA: TGTGCCAGCAGCGCCAGCGGGATATCCTACGAGCAGTACTTC. Protein sequence: CASSASGISYEQYF.

This CDR3 reads CASNADGGNQPQHF. CDR3 bases: TGTGCCAGCAATGCGGATGGGGGCAATCAGCCCCAGCATTTT. The rearrangement uses TRBV2 and TRBJ1-5; D remains unclear. Trimming took 7 bases from V and 2 from J, leaving 12 bases between them. Germline CDR1 SNHLY, CDR2 FYNNEI. The CDR3 covers 14 residues. Based on the CDR3 plus reference TRBV2 and TRBJ1-5, the full variable domain is EPEVTQTPSHQVTQMGQEVILRCVPISNHLYFYWYRQILGQKVEFLVSFYNNEISEKSEIFDDQFSVERPDGSNFTLKIRSTKLEDSAMYFCASNADGGNQPQHFGDGTRLSIL.

This clone was recorded once. The chain recombines TRBV28 with TRBJ2-7; 7 bases fit TRBD2. V lost 8 bases and J lost 1; bases outside the gene matches: 8. This CDR3 is built from 14 residues. Germline CDR1 MDHEN, CDR2 SYDVKM. CDR3 residues: CASGGVEGSYEQYF. The CDR3 bases are TGTGCCAGCGGGGGGGTCGAAGGGTCCTACGAGCAGTACTTC.

The genes are TRBV6-5 and TRBJ2-7, with D perhaps TRBD1 (6 bases). The germline V gene has CDR1 MNHEY and CDR2 SVGAGI. Trimming removed 5 bases at V and 3 bases at J, with 11 bases between. This CDR3 has 13 amino acids. In nucleotides, the CDR3 is TGTGCCAGCAGTCGGGCAGGGGTCTACGAGCAGTACTTC. Its protein is CASSRAGVYEQYF.

This rearrangement joins TRBV10-1 to TRBJ2-5; D may be TRBD1 (6 bases). Germline V CDR1 and CDR2: WNHNN, SYGVQD (reference sequence). The CDR3 extends over 13 amino acids. Trimming removed 8 bases at V and 2 bases at J, with 12 bases between. The CDR3 region is CASRGDKQETQYF. The CDR3, as DNA: TGCGCCAGCCGAGGGGACAAGCAAGAGACCCAGTACTTC.

The chain recombines TRBV4-1 with TRBJ2-1; a weak D match, TRBD1 (5 bases). The germline CDR1 and CDR2 sequences are MGHRA and YSYEKL. The CDR3 has 14 amino acids. V was clipped by 3 bases and J by 6 bases, with 12 bases between them. The DNA of the CDR3 is TGCGCCAGCAGCCAGGTTCAGGGCGCCAATGAGCAGTTCTTC. It codes for CASSQVQGANEQFF.

The gene calls are TRBV28 and TRBJ1-1; 8 bases match TRBD1. Germline V gives CDR1 MDHEN, CDR2 SYDVKM. The length of the CDR3 is 14 residues. The junction had 4 bases not matched to a gene; V was cut back by 6 bases and J by 1 base. The CDR3 region has the DNA TGTGCCAGCAGATCAGGGGGCGGGAACACTGAAGCTTTCTTT. It encodes CASRSGGGNTEAFF.

This chain joins TRBV19 and TRBJ2-2, with D tentatively TRBD1 (6 bases). V was trimmed by 10 bases and J by 1 base, leaving 13 bases between them. The CDR3 has 14 residues. Germline loops: CDR1 LNHDA, CDR2 SQIVND (reference sequence). The CDR3 region has the DNA TGTGCCACCCGACCACAGGGGAACACCGGGGAGCTGTTTTTT. Its translation is CATRPQGNTGELFF.

In the case of this clone: The same CDR3 is also encoded by other DNA sequences in this sample. CDR3 sequence: CAWSVSDSSYEQYF. CDR3 bases: TGTGCCTGGAGTGTAAGCGATAGCTCCTACGAGCAGTACTTC. The V and J genes are TRBV30 and TRBJ2-7, with D unresolved. With 0 bases removed from V and 0 bases from J, the gap between germline ends came to 9 bases. CDR1 and CDR2 from the germline V gene are GTSNPN and SVGIG (reference sequence). This CDR3 is 14 amino acids long.

About this clone: At the DNA level, this CDR3 is encoded by other sequences in the same sample as well. The rearrangement joins TRBV5-1 to TRBJ2-5, with D perhaps TRBD1 (5 bases). V was clipped by 0 bases and J by 5 bases, with 11 bases between them. This CDR3 is built from 14 residues. Germline V gene lookup returns CDR1 SGHRS and CDR2 YFSETQ. The chain's CDR3 is CASSLEGLGETQYF. CDR3 sequence (DNA): TGCGCCAGCAGCTTGGAGGGGCTCGGGGAGACCCAGTACTTC.

V and J are TRBV5-1 and TRBJ2-5, with D perhaps TRBD2 (5 bases). The CDR3 extends over 14 amino acids. The V end lost 4 bases, the J end lost 2 bases, and 12 bases lay between the germline ends. Germline CDR1 and CDR2: SGHRS and YFSETQ. CDR3 loop: CASSPGSQQETQYF. The CDR3 bases are TGCGCCAGCAGCCCGGGATCACAGCAAGAGACCCAGTACTTC. Full variable domain (missing parts from reference TRBV5-1 and TRBJ2-5): KAGVTQTPRYLIKTRGQQVTLSCSPISGHRSVSWYQQTPGQGLQFLFEYFSETQRNKGNFPGRFSGRQFSNSRSEMNVSTLELGDSALYLCASSPGSQQETQYFGPGTRLLVL.

The chain uses TRBV6-5 and TRBJ2-7; D is uncertain. The germline CDR1 and CDR2 sequences are MNHEY and SVGAGI. The V end lost 0 bases, the J end lost 7 bases, and 16 bases lay between the germline ends. The CDR3 sequence is 15 residues long. The CDR3 coding sequence is TGTGCCAGCAGTTACTCGCGGCAGGCCTCCGGAGAGCAGTACTTC. This encodes CASSYSRQASGEQYF.

The genes are TRBV5-1 and TRBJ2-2, with a tentative D call TRBD1 (6 bases). The germline CDR1 and CDR2 sequences are SGHRS and YFSETQ. This CDR3 comprises 16 residues. Trimming removed 3 bases at V and 4 bases at J, with 16 bases between. The CDR3 spells CASSSSVWGRTGELFF. In DNA, the CDR3 is TGCGCCAGCAGCTCATCCGTTTGGGGGCGCACCGGGGAGCTGTTTTTT.

The chain uses TRBV5-4 and TRBJ2-7, with 9 bases matching TRBD1. Germline V lookup: CDR1 SGHNT, CDR2 YYREEE (reference sequence). The J segment lost 3 bases and the V segment lost 4 bases, leaving 8 bases of the junction unmatched. CDR3 length: 15 amino acids. The CDR3 sequence is CASSRRGQGIYEQYF. CDR3 in DNA: TGTGCCAGCAGCCGCAGGGGACAGGGAATCTACGAGCAGTACTTC.

The chain couples TRBV6-5 to TRBJ1-6; 7 bases match TRBD1. Germline V gene data show CDR1 as MNHEY and CDR2 as SVGAGI. Trimming took 0 bases from V and 5 from J; bases not matched to a gene: 4. This CDR3 spans 16 amino acids. Written as DNA, the CDR3 is TGTGCCAGCAGTTACTCGAACAGGGGAAATAATTCACCCCTCCACTTT. Its translation is CASSYSNRGNNSPLHF.

With respect to this clone: This sample includes further DNA sequences coding for the same CDR3. This rearrangement joins TRBV10-3 to TRBJ2-3, with D hard to call. The germline CDR1 and CDR2 sequences are ENHRY and SYGVKD. V gave up 0 bases and J gave up 5 bases, with 9 bases separating them. The CDR3 totals 14 residues. This chain's CDR3 is CAISESEGIDTQYF. The DNA for the CDR3 is TGTGCCATCAGTGAGTCTGAAGGGATAGATACGCAGTATTTT.

Remarks on this clone: Given a much more abundant clone one base away, this may be a read error. This chain links TRBV5-6 with TRBJ1-2; 7 bases match TRBD1. The CDR3 has 13 residues. The J segment lost 4 bases and the V segment lost 3 bases, leaving 3 bases of the junction unmatched. Per the germline V gene, CDR1 is SGHDT and CDR2 is YYEEEE. CDR3 DNA: TGTGCCAGCAGCTCCGGACAGGCCTATGGCTACACCTTC. Its protein is CASSSGQAYGYTF.

The CDR3 DNA is TGCGCCAGCAGTGAGTCGAACCGAGATGAGCAGTTCTTC. It specifies CASSESNRDEQFF. J is TRBJ2-1 and V is TRBV10-1; D uncertain. V lost 0 bases to trimming and J lost 8 bases, with 8 bases between them. Germline V gene sequence: CDR1 WNHNN, CDR2 SYGVQD (reference sequence). This CDR3 is 13 amino acids long.

The rearrangement uses TRBV11-1 and TRBJ2-7; 10 bases align to TRBD2. The J segment lost 7 bases and the V segment lost 6 bases, leaving 12 bases of the junction unmatched. The germline V gene has CDR1 SGHAT and CDR2 FQDESV (reference sequence). The CDR3 has 15 amino acids. The CDR3 DNA follows: TGTGCCAGCAGTCGCAGCGGGGGGGTTCGTTTGGAGCAGTACTTC. It encodes CASSRSGGVRLEQYF. Full variable domain (rest looked up from reference TRBV11-1 and TRBJ2-7): EAEVAQSPRYKITEKSQAVAFWCDPISGHATLYWYRQILGQGPELLVQFQDESVVDDSQLPKDRFSAERLKGVDSTLKIQPAELGDSAMYLCASSRSGGVRLEQYFGPGTRLTVT.

Remarks on this clone: A junction end diverges from the germline sequence, so it may reflect a read error. CDR3 amino acids: CASSHHGQPNAEAFF. CDR3 DNA: TGTGCCAGCAGCCACCATGGACAACCGAACGCTGAAGCTTTCTTT. The gene calls are TRBV7-2 and TRBJ1-1; the D gene is possibly TRBD1 (5 bases). The CDR3 sequence is 15 residues long. Germline loops: CDR1 SGHTA, CDR2 FQGNSA.

The chain couples TRBV6-1 to TRBJ1-5; D is unresolved. V was cut by 4 bases and J by 4 bases, with 14 bases left in between. The CDR3 is made up of 15 amino acids. From germline, CDR1 is MNHNS and CDR2 SASEGT. This CDR3 reads CASSGDWGRNQPQHF. CDR3 DNA: TGTGCCAGCAGTGGGGATTGGGGAAGGAATCAGCCCCAGCATTTT.

This rearrangement joins TRBV2 to TRBJ2-6; D gene ambiguous. Germline V gives CDR1 SNHLY, CDR2 FYNNEI. The CDR3 length is 15 residues. The ends were cut back, 3 bases at V and 4 bases at J, with 10 bases in the middle. The CDR3 nucleotides are TGTGCCAGCAGTGATTGGGGTGACGGGGCCAACGTCCTGACTTTC. It specifies CASSDWGDGANVLTF.

The chain recombines TRBV5-1 with TRBJ2-7, with TRBD2 identical over 9 bases. CDR1 SGHRS and CDR2 YFSETQ come from the germline V gene. This CDR3 contains 15 residues. J was trimmed by 2 bases and V by 2 bases; bases with no gene match: 5. This CDR3 reads CASSFSGGLTYEQYF. The CDR3 coding sequence is TGCGCCAGCAGCTTTAGCGGGGGCCTCACCTACGAGCAGTACTTC.